The present TCR beta chain was sequenced within a study of identifying expanded T cells in peripheral blood. General study points: Over two and four weeks, about 15 and 19 clones changed, versus 1.2 between replicates. Roughly two-week clone count variance significantly increased as total template count grew.

A word on this clone: The antigen is undetermined.

The CDR3 has 16 amino acids. Per the germline V gene, CDR1 is SGDLS and CDR2 is YYNGEE. V lost 2 bases and J 1 base, leaving 13 bases between the germline ends. Data came from immunoSEQ multiplex PCR; TCRdb stores just in-frame clones and leaves some out. The sample shows more than 75,000 clones, about 90% of them seen only once. Collection occurred without any documented infections or immune events in donors. The genes are TRBV9 and TRBJ2-1; D is ambiguous. The sequence came from a person between 18 and 75 years old in good health. Sequenced material: blood. The CDR3 nucleotides are TGTGCCAGCAGCGTGGGTGGAGTACCTTCCTACAATGAGCAGTTCTTC. This translates into CASSVGGVPSYNEQFF.